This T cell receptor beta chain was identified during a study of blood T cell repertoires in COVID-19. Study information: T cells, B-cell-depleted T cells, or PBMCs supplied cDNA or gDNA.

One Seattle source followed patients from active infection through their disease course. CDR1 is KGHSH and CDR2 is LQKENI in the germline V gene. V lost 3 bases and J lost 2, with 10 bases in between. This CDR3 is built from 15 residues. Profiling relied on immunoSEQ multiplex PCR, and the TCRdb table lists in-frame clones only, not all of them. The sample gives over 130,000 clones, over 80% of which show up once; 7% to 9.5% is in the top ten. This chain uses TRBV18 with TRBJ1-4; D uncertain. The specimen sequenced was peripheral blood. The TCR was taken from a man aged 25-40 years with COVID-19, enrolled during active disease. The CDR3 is CASSPAAGTNEKLFF. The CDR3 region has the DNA TGTGCCAGCTCACCGGCAGCGGGTACTAATGAAAAACTGTTTTTT.